The subject of this entry is one TCR beta chain. What it recognizes is unknown. These data originate in a study of T cell responses to AZD1222 COVID-19 vaccine. Study observations and caveats: It was only after the peak T cell response that any repertoires were sampled. The donors showed a predominance of white British ancestry and of females, with possible underestimation of clonal diversity. AZD1222 recipients seropositive at baseline numbered only six or seven.

There are 12 residues in the CDR3. Germline V CDR1 and CDR2: LNHDA, SQIVND (reference sequence). V gave up 9 bases and J gave up 5 bases, with 13 bases separating them. Here immunoSEQ multiplex PCR was the method, and the copy in TCRdb shows in-frame clones only, minus some. The repertoire has around 160,000 clones, approximately 78% of them found once; the top ten carry approximately 4%. The sequence was obtained from an adult in good health. Specimen: peripheral blood, collected on day 0 of MenACWY control vaccination. The V gene is TRBV19, the J gene TRBJ1-1; possibly TRBD1 for D (6 bases). The CDR3 reads CASNRGRTEAFF. The CDR3 DNA reads TGTGCCAGCAATAGGGGGAGGACTGAAGCTTTCTTT. The full variable domain, rest sourced from reference TRBV19 and TRBJ1-1, is DGGITQSPKYLFRKEGQNVTLSCEQNLNHDAMYWYRQDPGQGLRLIYYSQIVNDFQKGDIAEGYSVSREKKESFPLTVTSAQKNPTAFYLCASNRGRTEAFFGQGTRLTVV.